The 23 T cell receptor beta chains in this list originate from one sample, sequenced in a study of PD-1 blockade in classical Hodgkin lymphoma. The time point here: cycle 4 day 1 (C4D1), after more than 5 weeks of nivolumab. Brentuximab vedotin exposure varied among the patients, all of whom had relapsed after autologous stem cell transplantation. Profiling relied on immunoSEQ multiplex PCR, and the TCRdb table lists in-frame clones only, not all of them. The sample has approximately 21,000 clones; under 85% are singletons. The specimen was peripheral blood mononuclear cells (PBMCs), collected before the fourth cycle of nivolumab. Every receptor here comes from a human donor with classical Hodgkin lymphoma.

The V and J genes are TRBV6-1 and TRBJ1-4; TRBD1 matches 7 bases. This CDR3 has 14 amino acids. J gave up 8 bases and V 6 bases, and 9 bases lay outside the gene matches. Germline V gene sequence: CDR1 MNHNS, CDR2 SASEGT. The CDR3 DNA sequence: TGTGCCAGCAGGCGGGACAGCGTACGAGAAAAACTGTTTTTT. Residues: CASRRDSVREKLFF.

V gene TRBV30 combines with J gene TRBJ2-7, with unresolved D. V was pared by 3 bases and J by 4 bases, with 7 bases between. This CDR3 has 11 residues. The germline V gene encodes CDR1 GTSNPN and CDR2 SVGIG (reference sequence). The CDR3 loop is CAWSSRYEQYF. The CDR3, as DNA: TGTGCCTGGAGCTCACGTTACGAGCAGTACTTC.

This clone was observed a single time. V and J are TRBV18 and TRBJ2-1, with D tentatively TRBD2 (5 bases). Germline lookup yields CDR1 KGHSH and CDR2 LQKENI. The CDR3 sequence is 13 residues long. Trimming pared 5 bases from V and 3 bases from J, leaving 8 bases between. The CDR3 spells CASSERDYNEQFF. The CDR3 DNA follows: TGTGCCAGCTCAGAACGGGACTACAATGAGCAGTTCTTC.

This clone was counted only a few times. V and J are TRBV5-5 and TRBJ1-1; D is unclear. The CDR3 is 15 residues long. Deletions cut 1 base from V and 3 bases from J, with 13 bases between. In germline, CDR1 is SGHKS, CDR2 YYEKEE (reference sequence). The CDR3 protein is CASSLLGHSDTEAFF. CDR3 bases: TGTGCCAGCAGCTTGTTAGGCCATTCAGACACTGAAGCTTTCTTT.

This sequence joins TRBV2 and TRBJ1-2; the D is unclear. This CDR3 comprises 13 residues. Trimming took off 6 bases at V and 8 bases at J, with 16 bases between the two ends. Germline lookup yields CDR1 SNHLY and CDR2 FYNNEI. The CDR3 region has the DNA TGTGCCAGCAGCGTTGAGTACGGTGGAGGCTACACCTTC. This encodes CASSVEYGGGYTF.

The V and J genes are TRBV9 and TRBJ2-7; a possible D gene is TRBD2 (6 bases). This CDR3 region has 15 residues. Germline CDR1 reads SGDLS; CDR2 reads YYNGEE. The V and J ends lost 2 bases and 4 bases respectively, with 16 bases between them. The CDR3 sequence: CASSVRGSGLYEQYF. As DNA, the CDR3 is TGTGCCAGCAGCGTTCGGGGGAGCGGTTTGTACGAGCAGTACTTC.

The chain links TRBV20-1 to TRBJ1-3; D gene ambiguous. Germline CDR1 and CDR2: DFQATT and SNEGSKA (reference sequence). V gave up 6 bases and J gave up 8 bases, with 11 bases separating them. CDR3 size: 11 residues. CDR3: CSAVWGDTIYF. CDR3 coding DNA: TGCAGTGCCGTTTGGGGTGACACCATATATTTT.

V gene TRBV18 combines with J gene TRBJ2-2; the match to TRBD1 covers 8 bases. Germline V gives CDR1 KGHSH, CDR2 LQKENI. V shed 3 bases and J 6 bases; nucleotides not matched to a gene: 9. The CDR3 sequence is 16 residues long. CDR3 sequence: CASSPQDRAISGELFF. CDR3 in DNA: TGTGCCAGCTCACCTCAGGACAGGGCGATTTCCGGGGAGCTGTTTTTT.

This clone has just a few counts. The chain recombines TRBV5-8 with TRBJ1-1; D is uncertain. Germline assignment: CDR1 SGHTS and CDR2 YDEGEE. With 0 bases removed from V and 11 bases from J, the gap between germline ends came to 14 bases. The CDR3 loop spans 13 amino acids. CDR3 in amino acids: CASSLGGALRAFF. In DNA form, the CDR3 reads TGTGCCAGCAGCTTGGGTGGCGCCCTTAGGGCTTTCTTT.

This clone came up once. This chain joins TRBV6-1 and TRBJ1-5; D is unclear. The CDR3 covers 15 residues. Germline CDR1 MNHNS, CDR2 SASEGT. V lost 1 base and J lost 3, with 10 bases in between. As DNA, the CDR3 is TGTGCCAGCAGTGAAGTCTGGGCGTCCAATCAGCCCCAGCATTTT. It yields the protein CASSEVWASNQPQHF.

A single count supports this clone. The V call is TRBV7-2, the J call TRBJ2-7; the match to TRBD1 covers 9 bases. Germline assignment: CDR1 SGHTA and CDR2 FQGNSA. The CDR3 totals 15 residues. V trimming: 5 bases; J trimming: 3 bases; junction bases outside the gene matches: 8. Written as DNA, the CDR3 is TGTGCCAGCAGCCCTGGACAGGGGTCCTTCTACGAGCAGTACTTC. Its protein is CASSPGQGSFYEQYF. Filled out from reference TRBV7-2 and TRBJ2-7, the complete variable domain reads GAGVSQSPSNKVTEKGKDVELRCDPISGHTALYWYRQSLGQGLEFLIYFQGNSAPDKSGLPSDRFSAERTGGSVSTLTIQRTQQEDSAVYLCASSPGQGSFYEQYFGPGTRLTVT.

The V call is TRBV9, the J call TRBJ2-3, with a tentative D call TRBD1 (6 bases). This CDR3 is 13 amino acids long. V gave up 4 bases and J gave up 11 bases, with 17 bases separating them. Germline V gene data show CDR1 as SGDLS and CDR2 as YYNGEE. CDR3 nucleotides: TGTGCCAGCAGCATAACAGAGGGACAAATGCAGTATTTT. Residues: CASSITEGQMQYF.

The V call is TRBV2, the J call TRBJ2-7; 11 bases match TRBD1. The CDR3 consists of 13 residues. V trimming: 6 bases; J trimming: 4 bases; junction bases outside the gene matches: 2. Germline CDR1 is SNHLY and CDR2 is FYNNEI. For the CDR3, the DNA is TGTGCCAGCAGGGACAGGGGGCAGTACGAGCAGTACTTC. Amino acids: CASRDRGQYEQYF.

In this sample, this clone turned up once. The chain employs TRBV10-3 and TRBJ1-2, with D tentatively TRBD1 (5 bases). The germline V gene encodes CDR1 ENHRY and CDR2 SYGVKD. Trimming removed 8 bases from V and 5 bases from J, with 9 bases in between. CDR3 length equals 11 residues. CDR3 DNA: TGTGCCATCGGGGACTCGTATGGCTACACCTTC. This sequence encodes CAIGDSYGYTF.

CDR3 nucleotide sequence: TGTGCCAGCAGCCAACACCTGGGAAGAGGCACCGGGGAGCTGTTTTTT. It yields the protein CASSQHLGRGTGELFF. The chain combines TRBV4-2 with TRBJ2-2; D gene ambiguous. V gave up 2 bases and J gave up 4 bases, with 14 bases separating them. CDR1 LGHNA and CDR2 YNFKEQ come from the germline V gene. The CDR3 runs to 16 residues.

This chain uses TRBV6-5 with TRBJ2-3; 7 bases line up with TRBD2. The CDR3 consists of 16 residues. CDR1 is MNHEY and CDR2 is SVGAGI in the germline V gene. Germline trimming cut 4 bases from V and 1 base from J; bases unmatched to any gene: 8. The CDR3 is CASSFLAVGGTDTQYF. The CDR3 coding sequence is TGTGCCAGCAGTTTTCTAGCGGTTGGGGGCACAGATACGCAGTATTTT.

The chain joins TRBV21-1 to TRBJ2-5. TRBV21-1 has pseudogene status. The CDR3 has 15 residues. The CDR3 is CASSTPSWGTETQYF. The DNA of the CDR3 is TGTGCCAGCAGCACCCCTAGTTGGGGGACGGAGACCCAGTACTTC.

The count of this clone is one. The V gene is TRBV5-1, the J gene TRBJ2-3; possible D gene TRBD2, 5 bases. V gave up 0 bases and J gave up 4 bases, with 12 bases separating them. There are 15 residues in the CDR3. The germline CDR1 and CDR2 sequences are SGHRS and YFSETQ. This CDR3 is CASSLGQRAADTQYF. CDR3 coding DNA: TGCGCCAGCAGCTTGGGGCAGAGAGCGGCAGATACGCAGTATTTT.

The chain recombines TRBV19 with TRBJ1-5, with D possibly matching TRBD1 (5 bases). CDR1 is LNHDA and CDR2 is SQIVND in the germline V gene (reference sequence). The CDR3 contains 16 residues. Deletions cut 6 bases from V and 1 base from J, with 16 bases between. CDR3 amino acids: CASRGDRLMSNQPQHF. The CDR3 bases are TGTGCCAGTAGGGGGGACCGCTTGATGAGCAATCAGCCCCAGCATTTT.

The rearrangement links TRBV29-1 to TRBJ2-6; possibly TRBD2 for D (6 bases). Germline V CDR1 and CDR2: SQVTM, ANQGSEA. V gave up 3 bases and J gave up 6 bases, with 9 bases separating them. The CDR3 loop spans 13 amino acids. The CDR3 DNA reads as TGCAGCGTTGAGGGGGGAAAGGCCAACGTCCTGACTTTC. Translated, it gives CSVEGGKANVLTF. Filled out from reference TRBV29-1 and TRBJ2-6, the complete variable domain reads SAVISQKPSRDICQRGTSLTIQCQVDSQVTMMFWYRQQPGQSLTLIATANQGSEATYESGFVIDKFPISRPNLTFSTLTVSNMSPEDSSIYLCSVEGGKANVLTFGAGSRLTVL.

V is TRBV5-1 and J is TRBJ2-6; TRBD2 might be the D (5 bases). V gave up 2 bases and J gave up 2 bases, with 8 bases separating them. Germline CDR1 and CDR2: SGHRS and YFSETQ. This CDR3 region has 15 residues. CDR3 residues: CASSFGVAGANVLTF. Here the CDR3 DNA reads TGCGCCAGCAGCTTCGGGGTGGCTGGGGCCAACGTCCTGACTTTC.

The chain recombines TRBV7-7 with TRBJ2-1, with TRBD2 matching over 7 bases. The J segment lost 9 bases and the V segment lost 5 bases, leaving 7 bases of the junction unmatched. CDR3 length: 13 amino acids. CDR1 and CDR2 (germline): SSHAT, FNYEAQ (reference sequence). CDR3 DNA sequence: TGTGCCAGCAGCCAAGGACTAGTAGGTGAGCAGTTCTTC. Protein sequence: CASSQGLVGEQFF.

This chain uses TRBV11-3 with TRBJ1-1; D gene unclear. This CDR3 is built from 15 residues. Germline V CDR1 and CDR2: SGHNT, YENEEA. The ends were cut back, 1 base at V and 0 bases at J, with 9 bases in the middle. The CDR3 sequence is CASSLVQQLNTEAFF. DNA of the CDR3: TGTGCCAGCAGCTTAGTCCAGCAATTGAACACTGAAGCTTTCTTT. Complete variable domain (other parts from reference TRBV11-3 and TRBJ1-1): EAGVVQSPRYKIIEKKQPVAFWCNPISGHNTLYWYLQNLGQGPELLIRYENEEAVDDSQLPKDRFSAERLKGVDSTLKIQPAELGDSAVYLCASSLVQQLNTEAFFGQGTRLTVV.